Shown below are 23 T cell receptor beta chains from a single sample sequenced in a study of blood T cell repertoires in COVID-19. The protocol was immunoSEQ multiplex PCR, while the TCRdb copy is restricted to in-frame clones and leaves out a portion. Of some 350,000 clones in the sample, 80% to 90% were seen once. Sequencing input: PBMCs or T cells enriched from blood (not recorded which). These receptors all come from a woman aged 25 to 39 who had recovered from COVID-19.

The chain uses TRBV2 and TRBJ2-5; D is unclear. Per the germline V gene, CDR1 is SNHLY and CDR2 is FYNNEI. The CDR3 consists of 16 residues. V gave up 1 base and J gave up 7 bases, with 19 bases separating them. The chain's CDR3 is CASSEGAGSGSMTQYF. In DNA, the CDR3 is TGTGCCAGCAGTGAAGGGGCAGGTAGTGGCTCAATGACCCAGTACTTC. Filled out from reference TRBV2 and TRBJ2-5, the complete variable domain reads EPEVTQTPSHQVTQMGQEVILRCVPISNHLYFYWYRQILGQKVEFLVSFYNNEISEKSEIFDDQFSVERPDGSNFTLKIRSTKLEDSAMYFCASSEGAGSGSMTQYFGPGTRLLVL.

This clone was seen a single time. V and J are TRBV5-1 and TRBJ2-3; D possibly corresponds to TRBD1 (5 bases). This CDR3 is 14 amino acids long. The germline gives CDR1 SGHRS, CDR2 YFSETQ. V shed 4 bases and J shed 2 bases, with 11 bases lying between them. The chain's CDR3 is CASSPDSSTDTQYF. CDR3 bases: TGCGCCAGCAGCCCCGACAGTTCCACAGATACGCAGTATTTT. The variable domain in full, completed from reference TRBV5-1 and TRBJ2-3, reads KAGVTQTPRYLIKTRGQQVTLSCSPISGHRSVSWYQQTPGQGLQFLFEYFSETQRNKGNFPGRFSGRQFSNSRSEMNVSTLELGDSALYLCASSPDSSTDTQYFGPGTRLTVL.

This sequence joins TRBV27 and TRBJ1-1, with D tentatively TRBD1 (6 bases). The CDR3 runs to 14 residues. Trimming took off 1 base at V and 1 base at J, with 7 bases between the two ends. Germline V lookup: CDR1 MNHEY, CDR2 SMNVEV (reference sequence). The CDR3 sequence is CASSLYRANTEAFF. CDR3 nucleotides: TGTGCCAGCAGTTTATACAGGGCGAACACTGAAGCTTTCTTT.

The CDR3 region has the DNA TGTGCCAGCAGTTTTAACAGGGGGGAGACCCAGTACTTC. It yields the protein CASSFNRGETQYF. The chain couples TRBV12-3 or TRBV12-4 to TRBJ2-5; 8 bases map to TRBD1. V trimming: 3 bases; J trimming: 5 bases; junction bases outside the gene matches: 2. The CDR3 spans 13 residues.

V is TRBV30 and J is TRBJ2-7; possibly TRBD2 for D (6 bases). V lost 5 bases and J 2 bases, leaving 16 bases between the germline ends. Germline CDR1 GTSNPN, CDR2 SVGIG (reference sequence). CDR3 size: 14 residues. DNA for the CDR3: TGTGCCTGGGCTCATGGCGGGGTTACCTACGAGCAGTACTTC. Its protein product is CAWAHGGVTYEQYF.

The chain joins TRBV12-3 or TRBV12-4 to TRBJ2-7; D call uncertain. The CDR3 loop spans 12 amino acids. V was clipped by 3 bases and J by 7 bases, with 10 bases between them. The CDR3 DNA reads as TGTGCCAGCAGTTTCACTCTAGGTGAGCAGTACTTC. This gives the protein CASSFTLGEQYF.

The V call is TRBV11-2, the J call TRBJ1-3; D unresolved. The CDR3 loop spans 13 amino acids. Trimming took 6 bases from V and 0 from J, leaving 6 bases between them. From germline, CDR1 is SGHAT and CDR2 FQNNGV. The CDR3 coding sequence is TGTGCCAGCAGTCTCCCCTCTGGAAACACCATATATTTT. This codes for CASSLPSGNTIYF.

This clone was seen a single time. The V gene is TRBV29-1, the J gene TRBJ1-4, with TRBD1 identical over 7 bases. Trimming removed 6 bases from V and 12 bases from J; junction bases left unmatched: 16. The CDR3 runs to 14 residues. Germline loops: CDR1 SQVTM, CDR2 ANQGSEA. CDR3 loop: CSVKTGTQREELFF. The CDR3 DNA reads TGCAGCGTCAAGACAGGGACTCAGAGGGAAGAACTGTTTTTT.

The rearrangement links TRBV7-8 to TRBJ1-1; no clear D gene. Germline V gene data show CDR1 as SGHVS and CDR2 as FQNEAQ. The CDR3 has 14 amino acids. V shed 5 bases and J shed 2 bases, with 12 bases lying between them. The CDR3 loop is CASSPWEGNTEAFF. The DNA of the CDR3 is TGTGCCAGCAGCCCATGGGAGGGTAACACTGAAGCTTTCTTT.

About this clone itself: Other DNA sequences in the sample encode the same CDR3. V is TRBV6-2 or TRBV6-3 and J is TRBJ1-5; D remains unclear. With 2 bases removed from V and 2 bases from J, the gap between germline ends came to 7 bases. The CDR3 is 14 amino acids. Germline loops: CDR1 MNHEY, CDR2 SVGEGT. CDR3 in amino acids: CASSYGGGNQPQHF. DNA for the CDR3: TGTGCCAGCAGTTACGGAGGTGGCAATCAGCCCCAGCATTTT.

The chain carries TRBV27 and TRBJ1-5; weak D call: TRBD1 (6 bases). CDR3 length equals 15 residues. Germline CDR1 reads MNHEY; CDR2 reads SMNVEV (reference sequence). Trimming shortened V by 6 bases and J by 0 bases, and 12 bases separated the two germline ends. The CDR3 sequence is CASRPQGYSNQPQHF. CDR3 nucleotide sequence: TGTGCCAGCAGGCCTCAGGGGTATAGCAATCAGCCCCAGCATTTT.

This chain's CDR3 is CASSQESRSGGAVTDTQYF. CDR3 nucleotide sequence: TGTGCCAGCAGCCAAGAAAGTCGTAGCGGGGGGGCCGTCACAGATACGCAGTATTTT. V gene TRBV4-2 combines with J gene TRBJ2-3; 11 nucleotides agree with TRBD2. Germline V gene sequence: CDR1 LGHNA, CDR2 YNFKEQ. Trimming cost V 0 bases and J 2 bases; bases outside gene matches: 10. The CDR3 sequence is 19 residues long.

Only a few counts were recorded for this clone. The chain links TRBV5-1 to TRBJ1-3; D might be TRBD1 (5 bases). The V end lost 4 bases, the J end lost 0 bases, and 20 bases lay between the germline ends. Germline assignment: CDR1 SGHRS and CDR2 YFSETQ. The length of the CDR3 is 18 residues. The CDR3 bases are TGCGCCAGCAGCCTCGGTACAGACAGATTTTCCTCTGGAAACACCATATATTTT. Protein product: CASSLGTDRFSSGNTIYF.

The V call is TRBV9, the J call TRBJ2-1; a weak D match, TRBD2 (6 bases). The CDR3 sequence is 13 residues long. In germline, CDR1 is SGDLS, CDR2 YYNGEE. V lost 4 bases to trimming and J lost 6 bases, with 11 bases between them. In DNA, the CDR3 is TGTGCCAGCAGCATCGCTAGCGCCAATGAGCAGTTCTTC. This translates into CASSIASANEQFF.

The CDR3 sequence: CASSLGQGVLYEQYF. CDR3 sequence (DNA): TGTGCCAGCAGCTTAGGCCAGGGGGTATTGTACGAGCAGTACTTC. This chain links TRBV7-6 with TRBJ2-7; 7 bases map to TRBD1. This CDR3 is 15 amino acids long. Germline values: CDR1 SGHVS, CDR2 FNYEAQ. Trimming took 1 base from V and 4 from J; bases not matched to a gene: 7.

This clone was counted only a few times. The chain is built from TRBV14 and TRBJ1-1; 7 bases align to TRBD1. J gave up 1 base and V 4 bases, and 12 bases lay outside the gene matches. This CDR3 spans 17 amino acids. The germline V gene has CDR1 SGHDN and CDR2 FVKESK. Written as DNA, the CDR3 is TGTGCCAGCAGCCGACAGGGCGCCGATTTGCCGAACACTGAAGCTTTCTTT. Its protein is CASSRQGADLPNTEAFF.

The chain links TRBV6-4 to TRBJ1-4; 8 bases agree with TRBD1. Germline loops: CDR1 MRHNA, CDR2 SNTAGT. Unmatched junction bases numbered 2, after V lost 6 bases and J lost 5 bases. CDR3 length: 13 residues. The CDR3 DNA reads TGTGCCAGCAGCAGGGGGCTGAATGAAAAACTGTTTTTT. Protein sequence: CASSRGLNEKLFF.

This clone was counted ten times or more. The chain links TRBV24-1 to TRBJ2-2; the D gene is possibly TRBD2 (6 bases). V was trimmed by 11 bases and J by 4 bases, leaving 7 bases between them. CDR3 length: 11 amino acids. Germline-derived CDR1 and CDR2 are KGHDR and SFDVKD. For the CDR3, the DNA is TGTGCCATCGGGGGCACCGGGGAGCTGTTTTTT. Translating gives CAIGGTGELFF.

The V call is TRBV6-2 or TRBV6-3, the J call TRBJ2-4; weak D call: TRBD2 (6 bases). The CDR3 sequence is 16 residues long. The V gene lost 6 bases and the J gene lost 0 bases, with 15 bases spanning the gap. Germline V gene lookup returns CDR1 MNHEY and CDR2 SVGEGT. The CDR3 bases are TGTGCCAGCAGCCGGTCTCTAGCGTTAGCCAAAAACATTCAGTACTTC. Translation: CASSRSLALAKNIQYF.

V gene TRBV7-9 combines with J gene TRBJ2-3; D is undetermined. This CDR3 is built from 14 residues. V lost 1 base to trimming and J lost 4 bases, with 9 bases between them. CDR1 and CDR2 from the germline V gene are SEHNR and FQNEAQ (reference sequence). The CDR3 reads CASSLGPGPDTQYF. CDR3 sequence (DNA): TGTGCCAGCAGCTTAGGACCAGGCCCAGATACGCAGTATTTT.

The CDR3 DNA follows: TGCAGCGTTGAGCCGCCTAGCGGGTATTACAATGAGCAGTTCTTC. This translates into CSVEPPSGYYNEQFF. The V call is TRBV29-1, the J call TRBJ2-1, with TRBD2 matching 8 bases. Germline CDR1 is SQVTM and CDR2 is ANQGSEA. J was trimmed by 4 bases and V by 3 bases; bases with no gene match: 8. This CDR3 comprises 15 residues.

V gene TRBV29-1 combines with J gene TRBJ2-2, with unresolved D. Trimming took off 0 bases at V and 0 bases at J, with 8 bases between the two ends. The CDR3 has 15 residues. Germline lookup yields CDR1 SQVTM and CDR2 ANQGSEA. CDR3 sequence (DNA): TGCAGCGTTGAAGAGGCAGGTGCGAACACCGGGGAGCTGTTTTTT. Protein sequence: CSVEEAGANTGELFF.

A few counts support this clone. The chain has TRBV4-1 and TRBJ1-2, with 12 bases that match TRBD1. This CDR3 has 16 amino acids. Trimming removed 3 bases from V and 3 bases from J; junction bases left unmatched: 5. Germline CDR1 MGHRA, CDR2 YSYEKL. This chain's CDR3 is CASSQIGTGGDYGYTF. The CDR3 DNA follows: TGCGCCAGCAGCCAGATAGGGACAGGGGGCGACTATGGCTACACCTTC.